This T cell receptor (beta chain) is from a study of blood T cell repertoires in COVID-19. Recruitment covered about 25 US areas and drew participants whose ages spanned roughly 18 to 95 years. CDR3 length: 14 residues. The germline gives CDR1 SNHLY, CDR2 FYNNEI. Losses at the gene ends were 8 bases for V and 8 bases for J; bases not matched to a gene: 8. Authors' methods: Nucleated cell number was recorded as an estimate derived from reference gene primer amplification. Profiling relied on immunoSEQ multiplex PCR, and the TCRdb table lists in-frame clones only, not all of them. V and J calls and clone size are as listed in that table; D and trimming were resolved from the DNA. Among 180,000 or so clones, roughly 85% were seen once, and the ten largest hold 5% to 8%.

The TCR comes from a man between 35 and 55 years old who had recovered from COVID-19. The chain employs TRBV2 and TRBJ2-1, with 11 nucleotides matching TRBD2. Sequencing was done on a sample of PBMCs or T cells enriched from blood (not recorded which). Here the CDR3 reads CASLRPGLADEQFF. The DNA for the CDR3 is TGTGCCAGCCTTCGTCCGGGACTAGCGGATGAGCAGTTCTTC.